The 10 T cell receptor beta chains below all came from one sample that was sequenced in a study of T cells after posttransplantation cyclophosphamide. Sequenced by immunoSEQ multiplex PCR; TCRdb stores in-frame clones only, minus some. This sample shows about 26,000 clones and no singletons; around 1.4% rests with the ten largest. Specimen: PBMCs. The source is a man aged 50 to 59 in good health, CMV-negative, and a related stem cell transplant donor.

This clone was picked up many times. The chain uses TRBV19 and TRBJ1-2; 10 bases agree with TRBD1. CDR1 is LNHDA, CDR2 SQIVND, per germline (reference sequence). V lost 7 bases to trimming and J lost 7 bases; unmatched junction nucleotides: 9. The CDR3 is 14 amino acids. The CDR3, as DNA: TGTGCCAGTACCATCCGGGACAGGGGTTCTGGCTACACCTTC. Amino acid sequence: CASTIRDRGSGYTF.

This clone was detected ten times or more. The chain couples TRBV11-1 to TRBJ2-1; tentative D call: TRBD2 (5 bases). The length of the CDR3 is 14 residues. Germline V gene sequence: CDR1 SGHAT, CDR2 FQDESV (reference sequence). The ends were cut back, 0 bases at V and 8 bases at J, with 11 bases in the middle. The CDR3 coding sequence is TGTGCCAGCAGCTTAGCGCCGGGGTTCGATGAGCAGTTCTTC. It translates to CASSLAPGFDEQFF.

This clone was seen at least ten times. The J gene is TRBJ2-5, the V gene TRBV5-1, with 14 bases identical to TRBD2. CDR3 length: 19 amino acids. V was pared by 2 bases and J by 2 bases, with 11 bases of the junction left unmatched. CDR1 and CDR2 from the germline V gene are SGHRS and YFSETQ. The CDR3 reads CASSLPGLAGEGRQETQYF. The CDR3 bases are TGCGCCAGCAGCTTACCGGGACTAGCGGGAGAGGGAAGGCAAGAGACCCAGTACTTC. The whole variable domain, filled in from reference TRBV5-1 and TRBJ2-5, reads KAGVTQTPRYLIKTRGQQVTLSCSPISGHRSVSWYQQTPGQGLQFLFEYFSETQRNKGNFPGRFSGRQFSNSRSEMNVSTLELGDSALYLCASSLPGLAGEGRQETQYFGPGTRLLVL.

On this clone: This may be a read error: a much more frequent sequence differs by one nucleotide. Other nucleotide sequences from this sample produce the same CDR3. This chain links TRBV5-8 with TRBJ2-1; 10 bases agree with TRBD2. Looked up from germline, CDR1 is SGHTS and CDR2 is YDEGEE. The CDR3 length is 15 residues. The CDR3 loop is CASRSTSGSYNEQFF. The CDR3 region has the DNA TGCGCCAGCAGATCGACTAGCGGGTCCTACAATGAGCAGTTCTTC.

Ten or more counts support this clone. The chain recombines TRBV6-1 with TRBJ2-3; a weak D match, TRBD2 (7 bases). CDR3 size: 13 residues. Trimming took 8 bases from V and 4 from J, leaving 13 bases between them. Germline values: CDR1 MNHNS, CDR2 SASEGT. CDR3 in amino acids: CASHPGGSDTQYF. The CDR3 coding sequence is TGTGCCAGCCATCCGGGGGGCTCAGATACGCAGTATTTT.

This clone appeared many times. The CDR3 DNA reads TGTGCCAGCAGCTTAGAGGCTAGGGGGCCCAACGAGCAGTACTTC. Translated: CASSLEARGPNEQYF. The chain uses TRBV7-6 and TRBJ2-7; 7 bases map to TRBD1. Per the germline V gene, CDR1 is SGHVS and CDR2 is FNYEAQ. This CDR3 has 15 amino acids. V gave up 1 base and J gave up 5 bases; unmatched junction bases: 8.

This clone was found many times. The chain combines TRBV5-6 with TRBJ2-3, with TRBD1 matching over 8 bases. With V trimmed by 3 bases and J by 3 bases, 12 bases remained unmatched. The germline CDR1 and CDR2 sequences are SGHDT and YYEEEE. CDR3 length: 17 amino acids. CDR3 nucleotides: TGTGCCAGCAGCTCACCTTACCGGGACAGGCGGACAGATACGCAGTATTTT. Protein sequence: CASSSPYRDRRTDTQYF.

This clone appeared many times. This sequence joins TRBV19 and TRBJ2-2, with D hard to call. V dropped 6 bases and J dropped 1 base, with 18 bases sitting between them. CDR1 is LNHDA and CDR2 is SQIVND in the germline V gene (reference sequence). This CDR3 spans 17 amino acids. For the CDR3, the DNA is TGTGCCAGTAGCAACTCGATCTCACTGTTGAACACCGGGGAGCTGTTTTTT. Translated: CASSNSISLLNTGELFF.

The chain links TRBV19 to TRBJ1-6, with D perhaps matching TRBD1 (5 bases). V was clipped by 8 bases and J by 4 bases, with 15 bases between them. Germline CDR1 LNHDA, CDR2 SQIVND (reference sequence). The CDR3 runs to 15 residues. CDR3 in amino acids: CASRSPGTYNSPLHF. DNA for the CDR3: TGTGCCAGTCGTTCCCCCGGGACTTATAATTCACCCCTCCACTTT.

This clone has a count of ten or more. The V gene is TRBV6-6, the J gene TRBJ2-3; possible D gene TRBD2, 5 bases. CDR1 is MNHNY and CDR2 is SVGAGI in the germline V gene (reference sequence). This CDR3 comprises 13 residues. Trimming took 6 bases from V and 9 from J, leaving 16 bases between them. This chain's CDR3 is CASSMEETGTQYF. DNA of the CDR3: TGTGCCAGCAGCATGGAGGAGACGGGGACGCAGTATTTT.